These T cell receptor beta chains were read from a single sample in a study of blood T cells in healthy people across ages. MiXCR, applied by TCRdb to the 5' RACE reads, yields one record per CDR3 protein. The sample includes about 580,000 distinct CDR3 sequences, 40% to 55% of them seen just once. The specimen was blood. Receptors originate from a man at least 80 years old in good health. CDR3s include the opening cysteine and the closing phenylalanine or tryptophan. Only some rows state a clone size, as once, few, many or a class for expanded clones.

v_call clone_size cdr3_aa
TRBV29-1 . CSVEPGKDGYTF
TRBV29-1 . CGVEWLVRGYGYTF
TRBV5-1 . CASSLIDGNTEAFF
TRBV20-1 few CSAMVESTDTQYF
TRBV7-3 few CASSLMGSSSYEQYF
TRBV7-2 . CASSQYDEQYF
TRBV25-1 . CASRRPGQGNEKLFF
TRBV2 . CASSKHLPGQGNIQYF
TRBV4-3 few CASSPLASGANVLTF
TRBV6-2/TRBV6-3 . CASSSTNSGTPRRDYNEQFF
TRBV12-3/TRBV12-4 few CASSSRDRGLSYEQYF
TRBV12-3/TRBV12-4 few CASSGVVYNTEAFF
TRBV7-2 few CASSCRGNSPLHF
TRBV29-1 few CSVGRRETQYF
TRBV5-1 . CASSWDGQIDTQYF
TRBV7-2 . CASSMDRGAYEQYF
TRBV6-2/TRBV6-3 . CASNLQGSLNGYTF
TRBV6-2/TRBV6-3 . CASTLHRGNYGYTF
TRBV4-3 . CASSQVLANEQFF
TRBV7-2 few CASSWGSTSYEQYF
TRBV2 few CASSPGLVYYEQYF
TRBV29-1 few CSVQDNHPYEQYF
TRBV29-1 . CSVSGPYMSGDTQYF
TRBV25-1 few CASSGGVGEQYF
TRBV7-2 few CASSNSGREETQYF